In its sample, the clone carrying this T cell receptor beta chain was seen a few times. The CDR3 is 14 amino acids. The germline V and J ends were trimmed by 2 bases and 1 base, with 8 bases remaining between them. Time point reported: pre-sensitization, week 0. This sample's treatment: therapeutic diphenylcyclopropenone sensitization with weekly scalp DPC. Total RNA was isolated from unfractionated whole blood. Original data processing: A per-sample median of 95,638 TCRs was observed, with counts ranging from roughly 23,224 to 700,000. TCRdb ran MiXCR on the RACE reads and lists one entry per CDR3 protein. The V and J calls were not made by the authors but by TCRdb's processing. The sample has almost 35,000 distinct CDR3 sequences, 9% to 12% seen once; the top ten hold roughly a quarter. This sample is drawn from a study of human T cells and chemical hapten exposure. The wider study: Diphenylcyclopropenone was applied weekly to patients' scalps across the roughly 23-week study.

This material consisted of whole blood, taken in connection with sensitization to the hapten diphenylcyclopropenone (DPC). J is TRBJ2-5 and V is TRBV12-3 or TRBV12-4; D call uncertain. The receptor was derived from a man between 50 and 59 years old with alopecia areata. Some clones in this sample may be carry-over from other donors' samples. The CDR3 bases are TGTGCCAGCAGTTTAATTGGCAGCCAAGAGACCCAGTACTTC. As protein: CASSLIGSQETQYF.